A single sample is the source of the 24 T cell receptor beta chains below, sequenced in a study of T cells in Graves' hyperthyroidism and ophthalmopathy (dated by TCRdb to about 2019). The library was prepared using multiplex PCR. Sequenced on an Illumina HiSeq 2000. TCR beta CDR3 regions were amplified from RNA transcripts. A first-round RT-PCR of the TCR CDR3 used the HTBI primer set with the Qiagen OneStep RT-PCR kit. Through fastp at Q25 and MiXCR, TCRdb rebuilt clones from the public reads, retaining in-frame beta chains. Identical CDR3 protein sequences are pooled into one entry, listed with their most common genes and DNA. The sample yields some 760,000 distinct CDR3 sequences; 12% to 15% were counted once. The ten largest clones capture about 9.4% of the sample. Input material: blood. Receptors were obtained from a woman under 30 with Graves' hyperthyroidism.

This clonotype occurred many times. In nucleotides, the CDR3 is TGTGCCAGCAGCCACGGGACCTTCTCTGGAAACACCATATATTTT. This encodes CASSHGTFSGNTIYF. The chain links TRBV11-3 to TRBJ1-3; perhaps TRBD1 as D (5 bases). The germline V gene encodes CDR1 SGHNT and CDR2 YENEEA. This CDR3 has 15 residues. Trimming took 5 bases from V and 0 from J, leaving 11 bases between them.

In this sample, this clonotype turned up many times. This chain links TRBV7-3 with TRBJ2-2; weak D call: TRBD2 (5 bases). This CDR3 is 13 amino acids long. CDR1 and CDR2 (germline): SGHTA, FQGTGA. V lost 2 bases and J lost 7, with 8 bases in between. The CDR3: CASSLPGGGELFF. CDR3 bases: TGTGCCAGCAGCTTACCCGGAGGCGGGGAGCTGTTTTTT.

This clonotype was observed at least ten times. The V and J genes are TRBV6-1 and TRBJ2-4; 12 bases agree with TRBD2. The CDR3 extends over 17 amino acids. Germline CDR1 and CDR2: MNHNS and SASEGT. V shed 5 bases and J 1 base; nucleotides not matched to a gene: 6. As DNA, the CDR3 is TGTGCCAGCAGTAGGACTAGCGGGATTCACGCCAAAAACATTCAGTACTTC. The encoded protein is CASSRTSGIHAKNIQYF.

This clonotype was picked up many times. V usage is TRBV2 and J usage is TRBJ2-1, with a weak D call TRBD1 (6 bases). The CDR3 is 13 residues long. The V and J ends lost 6 bases and 9 bases respectively, with 15 bases between them. The germline gives CDR1 SNHLY, CDR2 FYNNEI. This chain's CDR3 is CASSPTWTAEQFF. The DNA for the CDR3 is TGTGCCAGCAGCCCGACGTGGACAGCTGAGCAGTTCTTC.

In this sample, this clonotype turned up a few times. This chain links TRBV6-2 or TRBV6-3 with TRBJ2-1, with TRBD2 matching 10 bases. The CDR3 consists of 21 residues. V was pared by 4 bases and J by 10 bases, with 28 bases of the junction left unmatched. Per germline, CDR1 MNHEY and CDR2 SVGEGT. CDR3 region: CASSSFWPLSGTSVPKREQFF. The CDR3 DNA follows: TGTGCCAGCAGTTCCTTCTGGCCTCTCTCCGGGACTAGCGTCCCTAAGAGGGAGCAGTTCTTC.

This clonotype was detected ten times or more. The rearrangement joins TRBV20-1 to TRBJ2-7; 8 bases are a match to TRBD2. This CDR3 region has 14 residues. Germline values: CDR1 DFQATT, CDR2 SNEGSKA (reference sequence). V trimming: 5 bases; J trimming: 5 bases; junction bases outside the gene matches: 11. The CDR3 nucleotides are TGCAGTGCTCCGCACCGGGAGGGTTTGCACGAGCAGTACTTC. Translating it yields CSAPHREGLHEQYF.

Many counts were recorded for this clonotype. The V call is TRBV3-1, the J call TRBJ1-2; D not certain. The CDR3 is 13 amino acids. The V end was cut by 2 bases, the J end by 7 bases, with 11 bases between. Germline V gives CDR1 LGHDT, CDR2 YNNKEL (reference sequence). Here the CDR3 DNA reads TGTGCCAGCAGCCAAAAACGACTCGGTGGCTACACCTTC. Amino acids: CASSQKRLGGYTF.

Ten or more counts support this clonotype. V usage is TRBV20-1 and J usage is TRBJ1-5, with a tentative D call TRBD1 (6 bases). The CDR3 has 13 amino acids. Trimming cost V 6 bases and J 5 bases, with 14 bases left between them. The germline CDR1 and CDR2 sequences are DFQATT and SNEGSKA (reference sequence). The CDR3 protein is CSAGQGSDQPQHF. CDR3 coding DNA: TGCAGTGCAGGTCAGGGGTCGGATCAGCCCCAGCATTTT.

This clonotype was seen only a few times. The V call is TRBV6-1, the J call TRBJ1-5; TRBD1 is a possible D gene (5 bases). Trimming cost V 6 bases and J 0 bases, with 12 bases left between them. This CDR3 spans 15 amino acids. CDR1 MNHNS and CDR2 SASEGT come from the germline V gene. CDR3 in amino acids: CASSPGRNSNQPQHF. The CDR3 coding sequence is TGTGCCAGCAGCCCGGGACGGAATAGCAATCAGCCCCAGCATTTT.

This clonotype was seen more than once but under ten times. The V call is TRBV19, the J call TRBJ1-5; D unresolved. This CDR3 has 16 amino acids. Trimming removed 1 base at V and 5 bases at J, with 15 bases between. CDR1 is LNHDA, CDR2 SQIVND, per germline (reference sequence). The CDR3 is CASSIGWRTEDQPQHF. DNA for the CDR3: TGTGCCAGTAGTATAGGTTGGCGTACAGAGGATCAGCCCCAGCATTTT. The full variable domain, completed using reference TRBV19 and TRBJ1-5, is DGGITQSPKYLFRKEGQNVTLSCEQNLNHDAMYWYRQDPGQGLRLIYYSQIVNDFQKGDIAEGYSVSREKKESFPLTVTSAQKNPTAFYLCASSIGWRTEDQPQHFGDGTRLSIL.

The chain is built from TRBV20-1 and TRBJ2-7, with 13 bases lining up with TRBD2. Germline values: CDR1 DFQATT, CDR2 SNEGSKA (reference sequence). The ends lost 0 bases at V and 3 bases at J; junction bases unmatched: 8. This CDR3 contains 17 residues. In DNA, the CDR3 is TGCAGTGCTAGAGATCGAGGGACTAGCGGGGCATACTACGAGCAGTACTTC. It translates to CSARDRGTSGAYYEQYF.

There are a few counts of this clonotype. The gene calls are TRBV15 and TRBJ1-1; D gene uncertain. This CDR3 comprises 13 residues. Germline CDR1 is LNHNV and CDR2 is YYDKDF (reference sequence). Trimming removed 5 bases at V and 4 bases at J, with 11 bases between. CDR3 loop: CATSPRRGTEAFF. DNA of the CDR3: TGTGCCACCAGCCCCCGCCGAGGCACTGAAGCTTTCTTT.

At least ten counts were recorded for this clonotype. The chain carries TRBV13 and TRBJ2-3; D tentatively fits TRBD1 or TRBD2 (6 bases each). Germline V gene data show CDR1 as PRHDT and CDR2 as FYEKMQ (reference sequence). Trimming shortened V by 0 bases and J by 2 bases, and 12 bases separated the two germline ends. CDR3 length: 16 amino acids. CDR3 nucleotide sequence: TGTGCCAGCAGCTTAGGCGGGGGCCAACACACAGATACGCAGTATTTT. Protein sequence: CASSLGGGQHTDTQYF.

This clonotype was found many times. The chain recombines TRBV20-1 with TRBJ1-1; possibly TRBD1 for D (5 bases). The ends were cut back, 3 bases at V and 3 bases at J, with 8 bases in the middle. Germline V gene data show CDR1 as DFQATT and CDR2 as SNEGSKA (reference sequence). There are 12 residues in the CDR3. CDR3 loop: CSARAGDTEAFF. DNA of the CDR3: TGCAGTGCTAGGGCGGGGGACACTGAAGCTTTCTTT.

There are many counts of this clonotype. This sequence joins TRBV7-9 and TRBJ2-5; tentatively, D is TRBD2 (6 bases). Germline assignment: CDR1 SEHNR and CDR2 FQNEAQ (reference sequence). Trimming shortened V by 3 bases and J by 5 bases, and 16 bases separated the two germline ends. The CDR3 consists of 15 residues. Written as DNA, the CDR3 is TGTGCCAGCAGCTTTAGGGACTTGAAGGAGGAGACCCAGTACTTC. Translating gives CASSFRDLKEETQYF.

This clonotype has just a few counts. This chain uses TRBV12-3 or TRBV12-4 with TRBJ1-6; D is uncertain. The CDR3 is 12 amino acids. Trimming removed 3 bases from V and 7 bases from J, with 4 bases in between. This chain's CDR3 is CASSFWNSPLHF. The CDR3 DNA sequence: TGTGCCAGCAGTTTTTGGAATTCACCCCTCCACTTT.

This clonotype was found a few times. The chain recombines TRBV6-5 with TRBJ2-1; 8 bases fit TRBD1. V lost 0 bases, J lost 6 bases, and 7 bases stayed unmatched. The length of the CDR3 is 16 residues. Germline V gene sequence: CDR1 MNHEY, CDR2 SVGAGI. DNA of the CDR3: TGTGCCAGCAGTTACTCCCGGGACAGGCGCGGCAATGAGCAGTTCTTC. It is translated as CASSYSRDRRGNEQFF.

This clonotype was counted between two and nine times. The gene calls are TRBV7-6 and TRBJ1-2; tentative D call: TRBD1 (5 bases). V was cut by 3 bases and J by 6 bases, with 17 bases left in between. This CDR3 has 15 amino acids. CDR1 is SGHVS and CDR2 is FNYEAQ in the germline V gene. CDR3 amino acids: CASSLGAGAGDGYTF. CDR3 nucleotides: TGTGCCAGCAGCTTGGGTGCCGGGGCGGGGGATGGCTACACCTTC.

This clonotype has only a few counts. The chain recombines TRBV28 with TRBJ2-7; D possibly corresponds to TRBD1 (5 bases). The germline gives CDR1 MDHEN, CDR2 SYDVKM. The V gene lost 4 bases and the J gene lost 3 bases, with 16 bases spanning the gap. The CDR3 consists of 15 residues. CDR3 coding DNA: TGTGCCAGCAGTTCCATAGGGGTTCTGGGCTACGAGCAGTACTTC. Its protein is CASSSIGVLGYEQYF. The full variable domain, in which reference TRBV28 and TRBJ2-7 provide the parts outside the CDR3, is DVKVTQSSRYLVKRTGEKVFLECVQDMDHENMFWYRQDPGLGLRLIYFSYDVKMKEKGDIPEGYSVSREKKERFSLILESASTNQTSMYLCASSSIGVLGYEQYFGPGTRLTVT.

CDR3 in amino acids: CASSLQPENTEAFF. The CDR3, as DNA: TGTGCCAGCAGCCTCCAACCAGAGAACACTGAAGCTTTCTTT. V is TRBV14 and J is TRBJ1-1; D gene uncertain. Germline loops: CDR1 SGHDN, CDR2 FVKESK. Trimming took 4 bases from V and 1 from J, leaving 10 bases between them. The CDR3 sequence is 14 residues long.

The sample holds a few counts of this clonotype. The gene calls are TRBV7-8 and TRBJ2-1, with TRBD2 matching 9 bases. The CDR3 spans 12 residues. CDR1 SGHVS and CDR2 FQNEAQ come from the germline V gene. With 7 bases clipped from V and 6 bases from J, the junction kept 1 base outside the gene matches. The CDR3: CASTREGNEQFF. DNA for the CDR3: TGTGCCAGCACGCGGGAGGGCAATGAGCAGTTCTTC.

The chain links TRBV29-1 to TRBJ2-7, with TRBD1 identical over 10 bases. The CDR3 has 13 amino acids. Germline V lookup: CDR1 SQVTM, CDR2 ANQGSEA. V was clipped by 3 bases and J by 6 bases; unmatched bases: 5. CDR3: CSVEKDRGLEQYF. The DNA for the CDR3 is TGCAGCGTTGAGAAAGACAGGGGGCTCGAGCAGTACTTC.

The rearrangement joins TRBV28 to TRBJ2-3, with D unresolved. The V and J ends lost 7 bases and 0 bases respectively, with 11 bases between them. The CDR3 length is 14 residues. Germline V gene data show CDR1 as MDHEN and CDR2 as SYDVKM. The CDR3 is CASTSPGSTDTQYF. In nucleotides, the CDR3 is TGTGCCAGCACCTCCCCGGGCAGCACAGATACGCAGTATTTT.

This clonotype was counted ten times or more. The rearrangement joins TRBV4-1 to TRBJ1-4; the D is unclear. This CDR3 spans 11 amino acids. Deletions cut 5 bases from V and 5 bases from J, with 3 bases between. CDR1 and CDR2 from the germline V gene are MGHRA and YSYEKL. The CDR3 DNA sequence: TGCGCCAGCAGCACAAATGAAAAACTGTTTTTT. It specifies CASSTNEKLFF.